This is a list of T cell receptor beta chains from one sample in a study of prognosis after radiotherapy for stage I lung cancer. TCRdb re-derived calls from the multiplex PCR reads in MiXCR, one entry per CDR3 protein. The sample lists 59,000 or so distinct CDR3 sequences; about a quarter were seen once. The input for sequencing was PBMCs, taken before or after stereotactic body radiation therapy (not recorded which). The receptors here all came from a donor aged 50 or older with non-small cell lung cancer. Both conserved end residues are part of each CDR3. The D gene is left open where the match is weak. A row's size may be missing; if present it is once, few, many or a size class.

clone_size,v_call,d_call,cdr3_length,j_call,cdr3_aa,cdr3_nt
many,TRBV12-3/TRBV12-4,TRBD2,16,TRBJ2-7,CASNINQGGRPYEQYF,TGTGCCAGCAACATAAACCAGGGAGGGAGACCTTACGAGCAGTACTTC
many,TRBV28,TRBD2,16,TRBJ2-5,CASTPGLAGGRETQYF,TGTGCCAGCACCCCGGGACTAGCGGGGGGGCGGGAGACCCAGTACTTC
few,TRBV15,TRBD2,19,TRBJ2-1,CATSRGRYGGAGAYNEQFF,TGTGCCACCAGCAGAGGCCGCTACGGGGGGGCCGGGGCCTACAATGAGCAGTTCTTC
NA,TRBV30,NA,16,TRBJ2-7,CAWSGGSSTRTYEQYF,TGTGCCTGGAGTGGTGGCTCCTCGACACGGACCTACGAGCAGTACTTC
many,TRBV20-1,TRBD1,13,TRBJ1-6,CSARTGNNSPLHF,TGCAGTGCTAGGACAGGGAATAATTCACCCCTCCACTTT
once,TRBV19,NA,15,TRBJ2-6,CASITTPSWANVLTF,TGTGCCAGTATTACTACCCCCTCTTGGGCCAACGTCCTGACTTTC
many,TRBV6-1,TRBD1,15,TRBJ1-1,CASIRHQGANTEAFF,TGTGCCAGCATTCGCCACCAGGGGGCGAACACTGAAGCTTTCTTT
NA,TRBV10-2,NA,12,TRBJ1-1,CASSGQSPEAFF,TGCGCCAGCAGCGGACAGTCCCCTGAAGCTTTCTTT
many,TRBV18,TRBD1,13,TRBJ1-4,CASSGQDYEKLFF,TGTGCCAGCTCGGGACAGGACTATGAAAAACTGTTTTTT
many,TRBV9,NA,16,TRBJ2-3,CASSVAVGGGTDTQYF,TGTGCCAGCAGCGTAGCGGTTGGCGGGGGCACAGATACGCAGTATTTT
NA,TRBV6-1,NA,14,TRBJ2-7,CGSEAGTVAYEQYF,TGTGGCAGTGAAGCGGGGACAGTCGCCTACGAGCAGTACTTC
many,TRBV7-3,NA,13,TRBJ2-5,CASSSVGSETQYF,TGTGCCAGCAGCTCTGTAGGCTCGGAGACCCAGTACTTC
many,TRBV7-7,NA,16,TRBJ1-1,CASSLSHGREEAEAFF,TGTGCTAGCAGCTTAAGTCATGGTCGGGAAGAGGCTGAAGCTTTCTTT
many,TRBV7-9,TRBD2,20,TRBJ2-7,CASSSSDLTRLAGGTLVQYF,TGTGCCAGCAGTTCAAGCGACCTTACCCGACTAGCGGGGGGTACCTTGGTGCAGTACTTC
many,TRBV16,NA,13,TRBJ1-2,CASSQSTVNGYTF,TGTGCCAGCAGCCAATCCACAGTAAATGGCTACACCTTC
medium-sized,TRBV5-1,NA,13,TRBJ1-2,CASSSTVNYGYTF,TGTGCCAGCAGTTCGACGGTGAACTATGGCTACACCTTC
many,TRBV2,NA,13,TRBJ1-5,CASKGPGEQPQHF,TGTGCCAGCAAGGGGCCAGGGGAGCAGCCCCAGCATTTT
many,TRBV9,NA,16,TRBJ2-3,CASSVGGTTSTDTQYF,TGTGCCAGCAGCGTAGGAGGGACAACTAGCACAGATACGCAGTATTTT
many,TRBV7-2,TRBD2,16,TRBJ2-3,CASSLGLAGGRDTQYF,TGTGCCAGCAGCTTGGGACTAGCGGGGGGTAGAGATACGCAGTATTTT
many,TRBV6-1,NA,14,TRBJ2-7,CASSHGQEGYEQYF,TGTGCCAGCAGCCATGGACAGGAGGGCTACGAGCAGTACTTC
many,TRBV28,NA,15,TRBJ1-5,CASSTPTPYLQPQHF,TGTGCCAGCAGCACCCCGACCCCTTATCTTCAGCCCCAGCATTTT
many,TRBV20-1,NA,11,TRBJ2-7,CSARWALGQYF,TGCAGTGCTAGATGGGCGTTGGGACAGTACTTC
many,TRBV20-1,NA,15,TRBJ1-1,CSARARRQINTEAFF,TGCAGTGCTAGAGCTCGTCGACAGATTAACACTGAAGCTTTCTTT
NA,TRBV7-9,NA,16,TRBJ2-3,CASSSHGMGRGYTQYF,TGTGCCAGCAGCAGCCATGGCATGGGGCGTGGATATACGCAGTATTTT
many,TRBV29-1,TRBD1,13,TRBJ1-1,CSGGQGANTEAFF,TGCAGCGGGGGACAGGGGGCGAACACTGAAGCTTTCTTT
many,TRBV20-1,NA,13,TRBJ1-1,CSARRQGPLEAFF,TGCAGTGCTAGGCGTCAGGGACCCCTCGAAGCTTTCTTT
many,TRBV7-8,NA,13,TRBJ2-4,CASSLMERNIQYF,TGTGCCAGCAGCTTAATGGAGAGGAACATTCAGTACTTC
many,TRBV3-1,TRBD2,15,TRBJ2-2,CASSQVAGITGELFF,TGTGCCAGCAGCCAAGTAGCGGGGATCACCGGGGAGCTGTTTTTT
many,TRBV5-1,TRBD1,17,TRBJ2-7,CASSLKQGASNSYEQYF,TGCGCCAGCAGCTTAAAACAGGGGGCGTCAAATTCCTACGAGCAGTACTTC
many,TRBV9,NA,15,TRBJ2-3,CASSVDGQGSDTQYF,TGTGCCAGCAGCGTAGACGGGCAGGGGTCAGATACGCAGTATTTT
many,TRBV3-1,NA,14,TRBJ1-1,CASSLIHRNTEAFF,TGTGCCAGCAGCCTAATACACAGAAACACTGAAGCTTTCTTT
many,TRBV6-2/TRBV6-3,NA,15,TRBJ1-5,CASSHSGIGNQPQHF,TGTGCCAGCAGTCACTCAGGGATAGGCAATCAGCCCCAGCATTTT
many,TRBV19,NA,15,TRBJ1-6,CATRPNSTPNSPLHF,TGTGCCACCCGCCCTAATTCAACCCCTAATTCACCCCTCCACTTT
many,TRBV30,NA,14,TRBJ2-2,CAWVRVGGSGELFF,TGTGCCTGGGTCAGGGTAGGAGGATCCGGGGAGCTGTTTTTT
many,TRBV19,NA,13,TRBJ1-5,CASKREQDQPQHF,TGTGCCAGTAAGAGGGAGCAGGATCAGCCCCAGCATTTT
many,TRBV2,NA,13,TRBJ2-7,CASSVAVAYEQYF,TGTGCCAGCAGTGTAGCAGTGGCCTACGAGCAGTACTTC
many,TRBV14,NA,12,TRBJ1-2,CASSQGVYGYTF,TGTGCCAGCAGCCAAGGCGTTTATGGCTACACCTTC
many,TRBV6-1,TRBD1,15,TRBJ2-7,CASSEAGTGLYEQYF,TGTGCCAGCAGTGAAGCCGGGACAGGGTTATACGAGCAGTACTTC